A selection of T cell receptor beta chains follows, all from one sample in a study of blood T cells in healthy people across ages. Using its own MiXCR run on the 5' RACE reads, TCRdb lists one record per CDR3 protein. The table records hundreds of thousands of distinct CDR3 sequences, about 30% of them present only once. The sequencing sample was made of blood. These receptors were obtained from a woman of 80 years or more in good health. The CDR3 runs from the conserved cysteine through the conserved F or W. A D gene is named only where the DNA matches it firmly. The size of a clone is reported for some rows only, either as once, few or many, or as a class for expanded clones.

V	D	size	J	CDR3	DNA
TRBV4-1	.	many	TRBJ1-4	CASSQERGSQEKLFF	TGCGCCAGCAGCCAAGAGCGGGGGTCTCAAGAAAAACTGTTTTTT
TRBV10-3	.	many	TRBJ2-3	CAITESTSGDTQYF	TGTGCCATCACTGAGAGCACTAGTGGGGATACGCAGTATTTT
TRBV12-3/TRBV12-4	.	many	TRBJ2-1	CASNKFSSSYNEQFF	TGTGCCAGCAATAAATTTTCGAGCTCCTACAATGAGCAGTTCTTC
TRBV6-6	.	many	TRBJ2-1	CASSPCSGCEQFF	TGTGCCAGCAGTCCGTGTTCAGGGTGTGAGCAGTTCTTC
TRBV20-1	.	few	TRBJ2-1	CSARDLAAPNEQFF	TGCAGTGCTAGAGATCTTGCGGCCCCTAATGAGCAGTTCTTC
TRBV7-9	.	many	TRBJ2-3	CASSLGSRNTDTQYF	TGTGCCAGCAGCTTAGGATCGAGAAACACAGATACGCAGTATTTT
TRBV3-1	.	many	TRBJ2-3	CASSRWGGLLDTDTQYF	TGTGCCAGCAGCCGCTGGGGGGGCCTCCTTGACACAGATACGCAGTATTTT
TRBV6-5	.	.	TRBJ2-1	CASRGGTGEQFF	TGTGCCAGCAGGGGGGGAACGGGTGAGCAGTTCTTC
TRBV19	TRBD1	.	TRBJ2-6	CASKGQGRSGANVLTF	TGTGCCAGTAAGGGACAGGGCCGATCTGGGGCCAACGTCCTGACTTTC
TRBV7-2	TRBD2	many	TRBJ2-1	CATRQRGGPRQFF	TGTGCCACAAGGCAGCGGGGGGGCCCCCGGCAGTTCTTC
TRBV12-3/TRBV12-4	.	.	TRBJ1-3	CASSWRGLTRNTIYF	TGTGCCAGCAGTTGGAGGGGCCTAACGCGCAACACCATATATTTT
TRBV20-1	TRBD2	many	TRBJ2-4	CSARAPGLAGGRAKNIQYF	TGCAGTGCTAGAGCCCCGGGACTAGCGGGGGGGAGGGCCAAAAACATTCAGTACTTC
TRBV11-1	.	.	TRBJ1-2	CASSGDGVKRILGYTF	TGTGCCAGCAGCGGGGATGGTGTTAAGAGAATCCTTGGCTACACCTTC
TRBV5-1	.	many	TRBJ2-1	CASRGRRSYNEQFF	TGCGCCAGCAGGGGCAGGAGATCCTACAATGAGCAGTTCTTC
TRBV7-9	TRBD1	many	TRBJ2-7	CASSPSSGQDLYEQYF	TGTGCCAGCAGTCCCTCCTCGGGACAGGACCTGTACGAGCAGTACTTC
TRBV20-1	.	many	TRBJ2-7	CSATSGTEYEQYF	TGCAGTGCTACATCCGGGACGGAGTACGAGCAGTACTTC
TRBV27	TRBD1	many	TRBJ2-7	CASSWTGPSYEQYF	TGTGCCAGCAGTTGGACAGGTCCCTCCTACGAGCAGTACTTC
TRBV6-2/TRBV6-3	TRBD1	.	TRBJ1-1	CASIRQGAMNTEAFF	TGTGCCAGCATCAGACAGGGGGCGATGAACACTGAAGCTTTCTTT